The source of this TCR beta chain is a study of technical replicates of blood from four donors. The CDR3 sequence is 16 residues long. Germline CDR1 is ENHRY and CDR2 is SYGVKD. V was pared by 7 bases and J by 0 bases, with 11 bases of the junction left unmatched. Assay used: immunoSEQ multiplex PCR; TCRdb lists only in-frame clones, some missing. The data show tens of thousands of clones, less than 95% seen once. The source is a human donor in good health. The chain couples TRBV10-3 to TRBJ1-1, with 7 bases identical to TRBD1. The sequenced sample consisted of T cells isolated from PBMCs. CDR3 coding DNA: TGTGCCATCAAGCCAGGGGGTCTTTTAATGAACACTGAAGCTTTCTTT. This gives the protein CAIKPGGLLMNTEAFF.